Listed here are 5 T cell receptor beta chains from one sample, sequenced in a study of blood T cell repertoires in COVID-19. Assay: immunoSEQ multiplex PCR; the TCRdb copy retains only in-frame clones and omits some. The sample has over 95,000 clones, roughly 81% seen once. Specimen: peripheral blood. These receptors were obtained from a man aged 35 to 55 with acute or convalescent COVID-19.

The V call is TRBV12-5, the J call TRBJ1-1; tentative D call: TRBD1 (6 bases). The CDR3 contains 11 residues. Per germline, CDR1 LGHNT and CDR2 FRNRAP. Trimming removed 5 bases at V and 11 bases at J, with 12 bases between. CDR3 amino acids: CASGLDRLAFF. The CDR3 DNA reads TGTGCTAGTGGTCTCGACAGGTTGGCTTTCTTT. The full variable domain, its missing parts supplied by reference TRBV12-5 and TRBJ1-1, is DARVTQTPRHKVTEMGQEVTMRCQPILGHNTVFWYRQTMMQGLELLAYFRNRAPLDDSGMPKDRFSAEMPDATLATLKIQPSEPRDSAVYFCASGLDRLAFFGQGTRLTVV.

The chain has TRBV7-8 and TRBJ2-3; 14 positions match TRBD2. V was pared by 4 bases and J by 3 bases, with 6 bases of the junction left unmatched. CDR3 length equals 17 residues. Per the germline V gene, CDR1 is SGHVS and CDR2 is FQNEAQ. The CDR3 DNA reads as TGTGCCAGCAGCTCTTGGACTAGCGGGGGGACTACAGATACGCAGTATTTT. Amino acids: CASSSWTSGGTTDTQYF.

The genes are TRBV24-1 and TRBJ2-7, with D maybe TRBD1 (7 bases). V gave up 2 bases and J gave up 2 bases, with 21 bases separating them. CDR1 is KGHDR and CDR2 is SFDVKD in the germline V gene. CDR3 length: 18 residues. Here the CDR3 reads CATSDSRGAQGNTYEQYF. CDR3 in DNA: TGTGCCACCAGTGATTCCCGCGGGGCACAGGGGAATACCTACGAGCAGTACTTC.

The rearrangement joins TRBV29-1 to TRBJ1-5, with D perhaps matching TRBD1 (5 bases). The CDR3 is made up of 12 amino acids. Germline V gene lookup returns CDR1 SQVTM and CDR2 ANQGSEA. V lost 4 bases to trimming and J lost 8 bases, with 12 bases between them. The CDR3 DNA is TGCAGCGTTGGGGGGGTAGGTAAGCCCCAGCATTTT. This codes for CSVGGVGKPQHF.

This clone was observed once. The chain is built from TRBV27 and TRBJ1-1; no firm D call. The CDR3 runs to 12 residues. The germline gives CDR1 MNHEY, CDR2 SMNVEV (reference sequence). Trimming took 7 bases from V and 2 from J, leaving 8 bases between them. In DNA form, the CDR3 reads TGTGCCAGCAAGCGAGGAAACACTGAAGCTTTCTTT. This encodes CASKRGNTEAFF.